This TCR beta chain emerged from a study of cytomegalovirus exposure and HLA in healthy donors. These donors were members of the roughly 110-subject validation cohort, a group separate from the roughly 670-subject first cohort. V was trimmed by 2 bases and J by 5 bases, leaving 12 bases between them. This CDR3 has 14 residues. Germline V gene lookup returns CDR1 SEHNR and CDR2 FQNEAQ (reference sequence). Here immunoSEQ multiplex PCR was the method, and the copy in TCRdb shows in-frame clones only, minus some. This sample has about 190,000 clones, with around 88% found just once. This sequence joins TRBV7-9 and TRBJ2-5; maybe TRBD2 (6 bases). The receptor comes from a woman aged 18-29 years in good health and CMV-seronegative. Sequences were obtained from PBMCs. Here the CDR3 DNA reads TGTGCCAGCAGCTTATATCCTAGCGTGGAGACCCAGTACTTC. It is translated as CASSLYPSVETQYF. Based on the CDR3 plus reference TRBV7-9 and TRBJ2-5, the full variable domain is DTGVSQNPRHKITKRGQNVTFRCDPISEHNRLYWYRQTLGQGPEFLTYFQNEAQLEKSRLLSDRFSAERPKGSFSTLEIQRTEQGDSAMYLCASSLYPSVETQYFGPGTRLLVL.